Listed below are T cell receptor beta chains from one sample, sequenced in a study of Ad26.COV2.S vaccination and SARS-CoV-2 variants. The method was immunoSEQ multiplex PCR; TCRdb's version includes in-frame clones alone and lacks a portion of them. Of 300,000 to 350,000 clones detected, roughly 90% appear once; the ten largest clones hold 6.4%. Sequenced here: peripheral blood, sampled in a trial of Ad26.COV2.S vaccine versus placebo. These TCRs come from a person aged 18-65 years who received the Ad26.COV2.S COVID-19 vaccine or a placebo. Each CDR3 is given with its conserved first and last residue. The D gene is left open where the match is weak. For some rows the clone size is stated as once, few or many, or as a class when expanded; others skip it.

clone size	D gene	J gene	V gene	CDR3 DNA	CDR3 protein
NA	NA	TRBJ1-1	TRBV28	TGTGCCAGCAGTTCCCCGTCCGGGGGTGGCACTGAAGCTTTCTTT	CASSSPSGGGTEAFF
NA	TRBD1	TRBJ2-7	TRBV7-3	TGTGCCAGCAGCCCCGACAGGGGCTACGAGCAGTACTTC	CASSPDRGYEQYF
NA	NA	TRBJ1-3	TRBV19	TGTGCCAGTAGTACTGGACCCGGCGGGGGTGCCGGAAACACCATATATTTT	CASSTGPGGGAGNTIYF
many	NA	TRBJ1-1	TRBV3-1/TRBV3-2	TGTGCCAGCAGCCAACGACCGAGTGAAGCTTTCTTT	CASSQRPSEAFF
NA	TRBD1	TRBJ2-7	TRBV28	TGTGCCAGCAGTCCCGAGCCGGGACAGCTCTACGAGCAGTACTTC	CASSPEPGQLYEQYF
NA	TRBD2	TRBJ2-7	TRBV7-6	TGTGCCAGCAGCTTCAGGACTAGCGGGGGTGAGCAGTACTTC	CASSFRTSGGEQYF
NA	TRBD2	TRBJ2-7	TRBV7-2	TGTGCCAGCAGCTTCCTTTACGGTGGCGGGAGAAGTCACGAGCAGTACTTC	CASSFLYGGGRSHEQYF
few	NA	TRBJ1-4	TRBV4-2	TGTGCCAGCAGCCAAGAGCGGACGGAAAAACTGTTTTTT	CASSQERTEKLFF
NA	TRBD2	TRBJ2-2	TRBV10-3	TGTGCCATCAGTGATAATGGACTAGCGCAAATCACCGGGGAGCTGTTTTTT	CAISDNGLAQITGELFF
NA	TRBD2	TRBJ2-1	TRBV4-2	TGTGCCAGCAACCCAGCCGGGACTAGCAGAGATGAGCAGTTCTTC	CASNPAGTSRDEQFF
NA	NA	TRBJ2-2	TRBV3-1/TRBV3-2	TGTGCCAACCCAAGGCAGAATAGGTACCGCGGGGAGCTGTTTTTT	CANPRQNRYRGELFF
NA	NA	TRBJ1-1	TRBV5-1	TGCGCCAGCAGCGAAAGGACAGTCGGGAGAGTGAACACTGAAGCTTTCTTT	CASSERTVGRVNTEAFF
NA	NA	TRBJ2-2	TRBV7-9	TGTGCCAGCAGCCAGAACCAATGGACCGGGGAGCTGTTTTTT	CASSQNQWTGELFF
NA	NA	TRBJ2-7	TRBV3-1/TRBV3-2	TGTGCCAGCAGCCAGGTCCCTGTTCCGCCCTACGAGCAGTACTTC	CASSQVPVPPYEQYF
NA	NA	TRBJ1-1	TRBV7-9	TGTGCCAGCAGCGCCCTTGGGGCAGGGGTAACTGAAGCTTTCTTT	CASSALGAGVTEAFF
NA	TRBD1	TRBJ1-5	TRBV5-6	TGTGCCAGCAGCGGCGGGACAGGGGGCCTCCCCAATCAGCCCCAGCATTTT	CASSGGTGGLPNQPQHF
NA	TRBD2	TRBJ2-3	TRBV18	TGTGCCAGCTCACCCCCTAGCGGGGGGATCACAGATACGCAGTATTTT	CASSPPSGGITDTQYF
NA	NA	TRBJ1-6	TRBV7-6	TGTGCCAGCAGCTTAGGGACCGCCGGTCAATATGGCCTCCACTTT	CASSLGTAGQYGLHF
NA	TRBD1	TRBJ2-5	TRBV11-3	TGTGCCAGCAGCCCCCCCGGACAGGGGAGAGAGACCCAGTACTTC	CASSPPGQGRETQYF
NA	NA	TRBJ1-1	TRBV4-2	TGTGCCAGCAGCCAAGAACCGTACCGGAACACTGAAGCTTTCTTT	CASSQEPYRNTEAFF
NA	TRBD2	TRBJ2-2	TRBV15	TGTGCCACCAGCAGCCTATCGACTAGCGGGGTCACCGGGGAGCTGTTTTTT	CATSSLSTSGVTGELFF
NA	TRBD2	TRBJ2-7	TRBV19	TGTGCCAGTAGTATAGCCAGCGGGGATTACGAGCAGTACTTC	CASSIASGDYEQYF
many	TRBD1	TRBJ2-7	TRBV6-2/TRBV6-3	TGTGCCAGCAGTTACTCGATGGGACAGGTGCGTGACGAGCAGTACTTC	CASSYSMGQVRDEQYF
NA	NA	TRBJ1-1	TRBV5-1	TGCGCCAGCAGCTTGAGCCCTTTGTCGAGAGCTTTCTTT	CASSLSPLSRAFF
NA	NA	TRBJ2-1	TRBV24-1	TGTGCCACCAGTGGTGAGCAGTTCTTC	CATSGEQFF
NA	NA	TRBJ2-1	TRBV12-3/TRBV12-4	TGTGCCAGCAGTTTAGATGGACTCTGGCAGTTCTTC	CASSLDGLWQFF
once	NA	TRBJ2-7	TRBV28	TGTGCCAGCAGCCTTGGGGACTTTGGACAGGAACTCTCCTACGAGCAGTACTTC	CASSLGDFGQELSYEQYF
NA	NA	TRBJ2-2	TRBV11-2	TGTGCCAGCAGCTTAGGGGTCGGAGTGAACACCGGGGAGCTGTTTTTT	CASSLGVGVNTGELFF
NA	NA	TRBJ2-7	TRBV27	TGTGCCAGCAGTACCACAGGCGACCCCTACGAGCAGTACTTC	CASSTTGDPYEQYF
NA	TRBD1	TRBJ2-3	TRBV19	TGTGCCAGTAGTGCCCCCGGGACAGGGGGCGCGGATACGCAGTATTTT	CASSAPGTGGADTQYF
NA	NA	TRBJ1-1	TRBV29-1	TGCAGCGTTGGGGTGGGAGGGGCCGGCACTGAAGCTTTCTTT	CSVGVGGAGTEAFF
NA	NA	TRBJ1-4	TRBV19	TGTGCCAGTTCACAGGCGAGGGGGGACGAAAAACTGTTTTTT	CASSQARGDEKLFF
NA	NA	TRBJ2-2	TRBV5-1	TGCGCCAGCAGAGGGCTGGTGAACACCGGGGAGCTGTTTTTT	CASRGLVNTGELFF
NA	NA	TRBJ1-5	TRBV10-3	TGTGCCATCAGTGCGTGGGGGAGCAATCAGCCCCAGCATTTT	CAISAWGSNQPQHF
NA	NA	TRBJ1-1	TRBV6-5	TGTGCCAGCAGTCATGGATGGGGAAGGGGCACTGAAGCTTTCTTT	CASSHGWGRGTEAFF
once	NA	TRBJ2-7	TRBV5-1	TGCGCCAGCAGGAGGGGTGGGACGGTTTACGAGCAGTACTTC	CASRRGGTVYEQYF
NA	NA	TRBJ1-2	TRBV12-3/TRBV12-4	TGTGCCAGCAGCGGCGGGGGGAATGGCTACACCTTC	CASSGGGNGYTF
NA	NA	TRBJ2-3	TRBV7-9	TGTGCCAGCAGCCGGGGGGGGACAGCCACAGATACGCAGTATTTT	CASSRGGTATDTQYF
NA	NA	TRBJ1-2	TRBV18	TGTGCCAGCTCACCTCTTGCAACAGGACCTTATGGCTACACCTTC	CASSPLATGPYGYTF